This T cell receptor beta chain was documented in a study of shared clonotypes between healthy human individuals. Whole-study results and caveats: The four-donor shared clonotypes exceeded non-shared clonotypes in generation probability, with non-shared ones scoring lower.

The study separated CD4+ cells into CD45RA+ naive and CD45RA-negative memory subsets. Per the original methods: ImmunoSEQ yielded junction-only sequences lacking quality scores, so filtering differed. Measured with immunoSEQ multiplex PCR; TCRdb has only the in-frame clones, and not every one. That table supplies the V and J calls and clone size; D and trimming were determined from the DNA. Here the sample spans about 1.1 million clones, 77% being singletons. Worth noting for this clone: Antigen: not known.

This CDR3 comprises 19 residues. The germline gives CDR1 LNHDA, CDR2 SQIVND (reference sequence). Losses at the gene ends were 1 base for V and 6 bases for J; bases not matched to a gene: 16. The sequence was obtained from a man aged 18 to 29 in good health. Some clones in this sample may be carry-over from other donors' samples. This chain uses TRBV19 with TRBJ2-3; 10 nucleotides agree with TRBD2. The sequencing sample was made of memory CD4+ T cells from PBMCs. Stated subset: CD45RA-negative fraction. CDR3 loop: CASSIGMIGLAGAMDTQYF. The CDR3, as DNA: TGTGCCAGTAGTATAGGGATGATCGGGCTAGCGGGGGCTATGGATACGCAGTATTTT.